This T cell receptor (beta chain) was identified in a study of blood T cell repertoires in COVID-19 (TCRdb year 2020). Turning to the overall study: The collaborator samples originated in the United States, Italy and Spain and spanned the acute and convalescent phases of COVID-19. The material from the prospective study consisted of cDNA or gDNA derived from T cells, B-cell-depleted T cells, or PBMCs. Deeply sampled blood TCRbeta repertoires from subjects exposed to, actively infected with, or recovered from COVID-19 were included in the dataset. The repertoires were made available in a free public database intended to serve as a resource for research on the immune response to SARS-CoV-2. Samples were obtained from the ongoing ImmuneRACE study (first 160 participants) and from 1,254 subjects provided by 6 global collaborators. Nearly every sample came with metadata listing a de-identified subject ID, COVID-19 status, age in years and sex. Where available, HLA class I and class II types were taken from metadata supplied by the sample provider and were not determined by assay-based typing.

Concerning this clone itself: It lacks a known antigen. The input lacks base qualities; no much larger clone sits a single base away.

TCRbeta CDR3 regions were amplified from genomic DNA using the immunoSEQ Assay, a bias-controlled multiplex PCR. The authors' pipeline ran thus. Nucleated cell counts per sample were estimated from amplification of reference gene primers within the assay. To quantify the absolute abundance of each unique TCRbeta CDR3 rearrangement, sequence reads were collapsed and filtered. For each sample, productive Simpson clonality was calculated by taking the square root of Simpson's diversity index across productive rearrangements. TCRdb limited this immuneACCESS table to in-frame rearrangements with V and J called. A share of clones is missing; checked studies link under half to unresolved V genes, and the rest is unexplained. The V and J calls and clone size were taken over from that table, and D and trimming were inferred from the DNA. In all, the sample holds around 53,000 clones, and over 90% of those were seen once. The ten largest make up approximately 2.8% of the sample.

Overall study results and their limits: The quantity of clinical and demographic metadata differed by source and by participant and was supplied without curation.

The CDR3 starts with the cysteine, ends with the phenylalanine, and has 13 residues. CDR3 DNA is the only sequence kept; it has 39 bases, read in frame from the first base. At the junction V is shortened by 6 bases and J by 10 bases, with 18 bases in between. The germline V gene (reference sequence) provides CDR1 MNHEY and CDR2 SMNVEV. Whole blood was collected in K2EDTA tubes by collaborating institutions according to the institutions' own protocols. For TCRbeta analysis, collaborator samples were shipped as frozen whole blood, as isolated PBMCs, or as DNA extracted from either sample type. Sequences were obtained from peripheral blood. The V and J genes are TRBV27 and TRBJ1-2, with the D gene not confidently named. The receptor comes from a human donor in a cohort sampled during active COVID-19. DNA sequence: TGTGCCAGCAGCACCTGGGAGGATCGTGACTACACCTTC. Its translation reads: CASSTWEDRDYTF.